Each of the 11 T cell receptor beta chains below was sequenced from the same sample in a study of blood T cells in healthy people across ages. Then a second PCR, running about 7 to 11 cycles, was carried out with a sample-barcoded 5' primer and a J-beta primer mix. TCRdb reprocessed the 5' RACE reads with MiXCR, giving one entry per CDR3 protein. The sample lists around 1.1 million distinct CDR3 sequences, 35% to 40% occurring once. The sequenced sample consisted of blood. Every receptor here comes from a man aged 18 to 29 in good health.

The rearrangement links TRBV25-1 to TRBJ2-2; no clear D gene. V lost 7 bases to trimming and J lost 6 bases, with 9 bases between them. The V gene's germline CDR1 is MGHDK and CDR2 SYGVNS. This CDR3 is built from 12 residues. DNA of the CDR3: TGTGCCAGCAATTTCTTAGCCGGGGAGCTGTTTTTT. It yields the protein CASNFLAGELFF.

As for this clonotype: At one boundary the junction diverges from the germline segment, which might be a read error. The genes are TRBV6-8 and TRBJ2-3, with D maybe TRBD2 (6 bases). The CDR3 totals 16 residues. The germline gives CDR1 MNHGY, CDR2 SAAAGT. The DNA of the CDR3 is TGTGCCAGCAGTTACTCGCGGGAAAGGGTCACAGATACGCGGTATTTT. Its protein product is CASSYSRERVTDTRYF.

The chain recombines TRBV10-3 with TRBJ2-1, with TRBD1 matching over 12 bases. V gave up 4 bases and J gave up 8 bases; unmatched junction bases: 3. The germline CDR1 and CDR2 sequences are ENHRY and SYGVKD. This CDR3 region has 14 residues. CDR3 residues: CAISVGTGGDEQFF. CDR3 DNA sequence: TGTGCCATCAGTGTGGGGACAGGGGGCGATGAGCAGTTCTTC.

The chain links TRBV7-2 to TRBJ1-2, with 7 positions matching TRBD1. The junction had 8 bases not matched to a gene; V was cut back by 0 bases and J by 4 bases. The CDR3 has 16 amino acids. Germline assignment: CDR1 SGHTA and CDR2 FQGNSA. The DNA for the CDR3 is TGTGCCAGCAGCTTAGCGAGTGGACAGGAGTCCTATGGCTACACCTTC. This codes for CASSLASGQESYGYTF. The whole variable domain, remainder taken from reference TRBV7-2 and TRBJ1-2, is GAGVSQSPSNKVTEKGKDVELRCDPISGHTALYWYRQSLGQGLEFLIYFQGNSAPDKSGLPSDRFSAERTGGSVSTLTIQRTQQEDSAVYLCASSLASGQESYGYTFGSGTRLTVV.

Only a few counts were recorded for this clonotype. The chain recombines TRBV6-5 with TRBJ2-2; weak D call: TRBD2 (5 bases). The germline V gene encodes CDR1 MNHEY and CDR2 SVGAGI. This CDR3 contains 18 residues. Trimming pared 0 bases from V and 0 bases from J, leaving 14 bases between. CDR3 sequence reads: CASSYSVWSGTNTGELFF. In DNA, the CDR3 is TGTGCCAGCAGTTACTCGGTCTGGAGCGGAACGAACACCGGGGAGCTGTTTTTT.

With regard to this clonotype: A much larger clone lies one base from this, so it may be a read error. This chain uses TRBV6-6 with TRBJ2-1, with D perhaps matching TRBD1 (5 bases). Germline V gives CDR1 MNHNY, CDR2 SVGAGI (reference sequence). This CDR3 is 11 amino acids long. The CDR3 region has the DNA TGTCCCAGCAGGGTAGACAATGAGCAGTTCTTC. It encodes CPSRVDNEQFF.

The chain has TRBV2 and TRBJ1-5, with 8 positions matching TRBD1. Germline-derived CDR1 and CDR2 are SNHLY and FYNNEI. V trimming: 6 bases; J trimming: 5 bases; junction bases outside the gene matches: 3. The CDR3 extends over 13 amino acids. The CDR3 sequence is CASSEDRDQPQHF. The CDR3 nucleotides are TGTGCCAGCAGCGAGGACAGGGATCAGCCCCAGCATTTT.

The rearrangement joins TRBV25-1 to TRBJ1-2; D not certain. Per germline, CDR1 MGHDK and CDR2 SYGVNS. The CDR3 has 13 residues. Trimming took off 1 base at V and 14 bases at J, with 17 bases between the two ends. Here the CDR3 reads CASSELVRPSLTF. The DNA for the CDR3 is TGTGCCAGCAGTGAATTGGTCAGGCCCTCTTTAACCTTC.

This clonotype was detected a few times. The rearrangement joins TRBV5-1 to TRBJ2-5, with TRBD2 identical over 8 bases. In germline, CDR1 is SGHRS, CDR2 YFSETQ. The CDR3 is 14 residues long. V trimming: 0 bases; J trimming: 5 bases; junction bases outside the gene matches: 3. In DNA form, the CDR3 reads TGCGCCAGCAGCTTGGTACTAGCGGACGAGACCCAGTACTTC. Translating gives CASSLVLADETQYF.

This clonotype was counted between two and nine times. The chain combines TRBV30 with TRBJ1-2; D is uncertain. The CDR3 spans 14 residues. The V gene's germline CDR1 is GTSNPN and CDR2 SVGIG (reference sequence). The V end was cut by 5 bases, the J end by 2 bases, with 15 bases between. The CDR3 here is CAWEMNTGNYGYTF. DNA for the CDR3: TGTGCCTGGGAAATGAATACTGGGAACTATGGCTACACCTTC.

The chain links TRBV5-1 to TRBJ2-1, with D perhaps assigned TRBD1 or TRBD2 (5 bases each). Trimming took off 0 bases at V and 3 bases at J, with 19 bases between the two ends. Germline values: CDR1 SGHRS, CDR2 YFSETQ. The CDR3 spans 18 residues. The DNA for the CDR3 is TGCGCCAGCAGCTTGGACTCTGTTAGCGAGGGGAACTACAATGAGCAGTTCTTC. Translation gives CASSLDSVSEGNYNEQFF.